Included here is one T cell receptor beta chain sequence, with context. This sample is drawn from a study of blood T cell repertoires in COVID-19. Study context: Acute-phase and convalescent COVID-19 samples originated in the United States, Italy and Spain. PBMCs, B-cell-depleted T cells, or T cells provided the cDNA or gDNA that made up the material.

The protocol was immunoSEQ multiplex PCR, while the TCRdb copy is restricted to in-frame clones and leaves out a portion. The profile covers around 250,000 clones, with 70% to 90% appearing a single time and over 1.5% taken by the ten largest. The TCR was taken from a woman between 45 and 65 years old who had recovered from COVID-19. The sample taken for sequencing was PBMCs or T cells enriched from blood (not recorded which).

The CDR3 DNA is TGTGCCAGTAGTCGGTACGCGTACACTGAAGCTTTCTTT. Translation gives CASSRYAYTEAFF. This sequence joins TRBV19 and TRBJ1-1; D is uncertain. The CDR3 spans 13 residues. V lost 5 bases and J lost 3, with 10 bases in between. CDR1 and CDR2 (germline): LNHDA, SQIVND (reference sequence).